This T cell receptor beta chain was documented in a study of blood T cell repertoires in COVID-19. Overall study context: The United States, Italy and Spain supplied acute and convalescent COVID-19 samples. PBMCs, B-cell-depleted T cells, or T cells provided the cDNA or gDNA that made up the material.

In the original workflow: Reference gene primers were amplified, and this amplification served to estimate nucleated cell counts. Here immunoSEQ multiplex PCR was the method, and the copy in TCRdb shows in-frame clones only, minus some. The V and J calls and clone size were taken over from that table, and D and trimming were inferred from the DNA. The sample has more than 55,000 clones; around 77% are singletons. The germline V and J ends were trimmed by 2 bases and 6 bases, with 18 bases remaining between them. Germline CDR1 is KGHSH and CDR2 is LQKENI. The CDR3 is 16 residues long. Sequences were obtained from peripheral blood. The V call is TRBV18, the J call TRBJ2-3; tentatively, D is TRBD2 (6 bases). The TCR originated in a man older than 75 with active or convalescent COVID-19. The CDR3 DNA follows: TGTGCCAGCTCACCAGCCGGGACTGGAACTCGGGATACGCAGTATTTT. The encoded protein is CASSPAGTGTRDTQYF.